Sequencing of this TCR beta chain was carried out in a study of blood T cell repertoires in COVID-19 (dated by TCRdb to about 2020). Notes on the research overall: Samples covering the acute and convalescent phases of COVID-19 were provided by collaborators in the United States, Italy and Spain. The prospective study material was composed of cDNA or gDNA derived from T cells, B-cell-depleted T cells, or PBMCs. The dataset comprised deeply sampled blood TCRbeta repertoires from subjects exposed to, actively infected with, or recovered from COVID-19. The repertoires were made available in a free public database intended to serve as a resource for research on the immune response to SARS-CoV-2. Samples came from the ongoing ImmuneRACE study (first 160 participants) plus 1,254 subjects from 6 global collaborators. The sample metadata nearly always contained a de-identified subject ID, COVID-19 status, age in years and sex. Where available, HLA class I and class II types were obtained from metadata supplied by the sample provider rather than from assay-based typing. Overall study outcomes, separate from this receptor: The quantity of clinical and demographic metadata differed by source and by participant and was supplied without curation.

Each collaborating institution followed its own protocols to collect whole blood in K2EDTA tubes. For TCRbeta analysis, collaborator samples were shipped as frozen whole blood, as isolated PBMCs, or as DNA extracted from either sample type. The immunoSEQ Assay, a bias-controlled multiplex PCR, was used to amplify TCRbeta CDR3 regions from genomic DNA. Under the source paper's analysis protocol: The number of nucleated cells in each sample was estimated by amplification of reference gene primers within the assay. Sequence reads were collapsed and filtered to measure the absolute abundance of every unique TCRbeta CDR3 rearrangement. For each sample, productive Simpson clonality was calculated as the square root of Simpson's diversity index over productive rearrangements. Not all clones reach the TCRdb copy of this immuneACCESS table, which keeps in-frame sequences only. Checked studies attribute under half of the gap to unresolved V genes and leave the rest unexplained. V, J and clone size are taken as reported in that table, and D and trimming were inferred from the DNA itself. This sample is represented by fewer than 120,000 clones; around 79% of them were singletons. The leading ten clones occupy 16% of the sample.

CDR1 SGHTA and CDR2 FQGTGA were looked up in the germline V gene. Inclusive of the bounding cysteine and phenylalanine, the CDR3 is 15 residues long. The entry retains the CDR3 DNA only, 45 bases that are in frame from base 1. At the junction V is shortened by 5 bases and J by 5 bases, with 16 bases in between. For this clone: This clone's antigen is unknown. No base quality values were provided; no much bigger clone lies one nucleotide off.

Sequencing was carried out using peripheral blood. This TCR derives from an elderly woman with active or convalescent COVID-19. The rearranged chain carries TRBV7-3 and TRBJ2-1; the D gene is not confidently resolved. The nucleotides are TGTGCCAGCAGCCACACCCAGCGCGTCGACAATGAGCAGTTCTTC. This yields the protein CASSHTQRVDNEQFF.